This T cell receptor beta chain was documented in a study of blood T cell repertoires in COVID-19. Study details: Some COVID-19 samples were acute and others convalescent; all came from the United States, Italy and Spain. PBMCs, B-cell-depleted T cells, or T cells were the source of the cDNA or gDNA that made up the material.

Germline CDR1 and CDR2: SGHAT and FQNNGV. V lost 5 bases and J 10 bases, leaving 17 bases between the germline ends. The CDR3 extends over 13 amino acids. Source study methods: Reference gene primer amplification gave nucleated cell count estimates. The data were produced by immunoSEQ multiplex PCR, yet TCRdb's version contains in-frame clones alone and is incomplete. Clonal size and the V and J genes are those of that table, whereas D and trimming came from the DNA. The sample yields a few hundred thousand clones, about 79% seen once. Sequencing was performed on peripheral blood. This chain connects TRBV11-2 to TRBJ1-1; possible D gene TRBD1, 6 bases. The TCR was taken from a woman between 40 and 50 years old who had recovered from COVID-19. The CDR3 loop is CASSSKTGLGAFF. The CDR3 bases are TGTGCCAGCAGCAGTAAGACAGGTTTGGGAGCTTTCTTT.